This T cell receptor (beta chain) was found in a study of blood T cell repertoires in COVID-19. Profiling relied on immunoSEQ multiplex PCR, and the TCRdb table lists in-frame clones only, not all of them. The sample has about 220,000 clones, about 86% seen once. CDR3 size: 16 residues. The V and J ends lost 6 bases and 3 bases, in that order; junction bases with no gene match: 10. Germline-derived CDR1 and CDR2 are KGHDR and SFDVKD. Sequenced input: peripheral blood. The receptor's source is a woman in her 30s who had recovered from COVID-19. The chain employs TRBV24-1 and TRBJ1-5, with 7 bases aligning to TRBD1. The CDR3 reads CATSPNQQGSNQPQHF. The CDR3 DNA reads as TGTGCCACCAGTCCCAATCAACAGGGGTCCAATCAGCCCCAGCATTTT.